The following is a TCR beta chain sequence with its context. No antigen is known for it. As to treatment: roughly 10-day PBMC culture with coronavirus spike peptide pools or control peptides (ViraFEST assay). These data are taken from a study of vaccination and CD4 T cells after COVID-19. Study at large: All convalescent patients were nasal swab PCR positive for SARS-CoV-2; nine had mild and one severe disease. Researchers treated control cultures with a CEFX pool, an HIV-1 Nef pool, or no peptide.

Study-wide points: Among convalescent patients, a median about 86% of reactive clones emerged only after vaccination.

Oncomine TCR Beta short-read sequencing was applied to DNA from cultured CD4+ T cells. TCRdb passed the PCR reads through MiXCR, listing each CDR3 protein once. Of over 7,500 distinct CDR3 sequences in the sample, about 25% were seen once. Sequences were derived from CD4+ T cells from blood, cultured in vitro, sampled after SARS-CoV-2 vaccination. The sequence came from a human donor who had recovered from COVID-19.

CDR3 in amino acids: CASSIMRSNQPQHF. CDR3 coding DNA: TGTGCCAGTAGTATAATGCGTAGCAATCAGCCCCAGCATTTT. The chain couples TRBV19 to TRBJ1-5, with D hard to call. Trimming took off 2 bases at V and 0 bases at J, with 5 bases between the two ends. There are 14 residues in the CDR3. CDR1 LNHDA and CDR2 SQIVND come from the germline V gene (reference sequence).